This TCR beta chain was recovered during a study of blood T cell repertoires in COVID-19. Study summary: Both acute and convalescent COVID-19 samples were obtained from the United States, Italy and Spain. PBMCs, B-cell-depleted T cells, or T cells provided the cDNA or gDNA that made up the material.

Data came from immunoSEQ multiplex PCR; TCRdb stores just in-frame clones and leaves some out. In the table there are 180,000 or so clones, approximately 89% of which are singletons. Per the germline V gene, CDR1 is SGHAT and CDR2 is FQNNGV. This CDR3 has 16 amino acids. V shed 2 bases, J shed 6 bases, and the junction held 10 bases outside the gene matches. The source is a man aged 35 to 55 who had recovered from COVID-19. The J gene is TRBJ2-1, the V gene TRBV11-2, with 7 nucleotides matching TRBD1. The specimen sequenced was PBMCs or T cells enriched from blood (not recorded which). The CDR3 sequence: CASSLYLGQRTNEQFF. The CDR3 DNA reads TGTGCCAGCAGCTTATACCTGGGACAGAGAACCAATGAGCAGTTCTTC.